The clone carrying this T cell receptor beta chain has a single count. The J segment lost 0 bases and the V segment lost 7 bases, leaving 5 bases of the junction unmatched. The CDR3 covers 15 residues. Germline values: CDR1 KGHDR, CDR2 SFDVKD. The sample belongs to a study of control samples from healthy donors and cancer patients. The protocol was immunoSEQ multiplex PCR, while the TCRdb copy is restricted to in-frame clones and leaves out a portion. The sample gives roughly 94,000 clones, approximately 84% of which show up once; more than 30% is in the top ten. J is TRBJ2-3 and V is TRBV24-1; 8 bases are shared with TRBD1. Specimen: PBMCs. This sequence was found in a man between 65 and 79 years old with lung cancer. The CDR3 DNA reads TGTGCCACCAGCCACAGGGGGACTAGCACAGATACGCAGTATTTT. Protein product: CATSHRGTSTDTQYF.